This TCR beta chain was obtained from a study of glioma-infiltrating T cells after dendritic cell vaccination. CDR1 and CDR2 (germline): SGHRS, YFSETQ. The trim removed 0 bases at V and 5 bases at J, leaving 1 base unmatched. This CDR3 contains 14 residues. Regarding the study as a whole: Higher pretreatment TIL content predicted longer progression-free time and survival. Few patients contributed both blood and tumor specimens. TCR clonality showed no direct relationship with survival.

In the case of this clone: Its antigen remains unidentified.

Primers: 60 V beta forward and 13 J beta reverse. Using immunoSEQ multiplex PCR, the repertoire was profiled, and TCRdb retains in-frame clones only, with some absent. The sample includes more than 85,000 clones, more than 70% of them seen just once. The V and J genes are TRBV5-1 and TRBJ2-1; 8 nucleotides line up with TRBD2. The starting material was blood, obtained before dendritic cell vaccination. This TCR derives from a human donor with glioblastoma. In DNA, the CDR3 is TGCGCCAGCAGCTTGGCGGGACTAGACAATGAGCAGTTCTTC. The encoded protein is CASSLAGLDNEQFF.